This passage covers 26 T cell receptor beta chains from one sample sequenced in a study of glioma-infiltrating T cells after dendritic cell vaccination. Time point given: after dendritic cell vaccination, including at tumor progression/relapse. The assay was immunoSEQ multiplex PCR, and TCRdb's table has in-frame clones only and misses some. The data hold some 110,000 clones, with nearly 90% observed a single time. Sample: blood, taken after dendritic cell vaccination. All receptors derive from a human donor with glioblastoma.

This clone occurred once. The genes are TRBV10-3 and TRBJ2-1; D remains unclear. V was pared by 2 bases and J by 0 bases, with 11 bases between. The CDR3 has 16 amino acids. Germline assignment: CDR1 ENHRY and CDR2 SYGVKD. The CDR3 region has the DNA TGTGCCATCAGTGAGATCTCGCGGAGCTCCTACAATGAGCAGTTCTTC. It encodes CAISEISRSSYNEQFF.

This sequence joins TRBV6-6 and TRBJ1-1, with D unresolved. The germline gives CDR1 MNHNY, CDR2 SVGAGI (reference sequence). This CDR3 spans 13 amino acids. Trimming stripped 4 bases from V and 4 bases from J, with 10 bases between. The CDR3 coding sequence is TGTGCCAGCAGTTTAGCATCGGGCACTGAAGCTTTCTTT. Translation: CASSLASGTEAFF.

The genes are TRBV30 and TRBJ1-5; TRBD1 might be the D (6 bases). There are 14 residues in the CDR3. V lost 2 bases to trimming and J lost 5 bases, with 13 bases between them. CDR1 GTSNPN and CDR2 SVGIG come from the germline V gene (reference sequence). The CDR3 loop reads CAWSTGIRDQPQHF. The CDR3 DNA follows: TGTGCCTGGAGTACAGGGATCCGGGATCAGCCCCAGCATTTT.

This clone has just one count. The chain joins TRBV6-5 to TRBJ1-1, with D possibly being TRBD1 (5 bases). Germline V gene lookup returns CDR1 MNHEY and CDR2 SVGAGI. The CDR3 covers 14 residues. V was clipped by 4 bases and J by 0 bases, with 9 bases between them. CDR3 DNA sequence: TGTGCCAGCAGTTCCCGGACAATGAACACTGAAGCTTTCTTT. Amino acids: CASSSRTMNTEAFF.

The CDR3 DNA follows: TGTGCCAGTACCAGGGACAGGGGGCTGGACTATGGCTACACCTTC. Amino acid sequence: CASTRDRGLDYGYTF. J is TRBJ1-2 and V is TRBV19; 12 bases are shared with TRBD1. Trimming at V came to 7 bases and at J to 3 bases, leaving 6 bases not matched to a gene. The CDR3 is made up of 15 amino acids. Germline CDR1 reads LNHDA; CDR2 reads SQIVND (reference sequence). Variable domain in full (rest from reference TRBV19 and TRBJ1-2): DGGITQSPKYLFRKEGQNVTLSCEQNLNHDAMYWYRQDPGQGLRLIYYSQIVNDFQKGDIAEGYSVSREKKESFPLTVTSAQKNPTAFYLCASTRDRGLDYGYTFGSGTRLTVV.

CDR3 amino acids: CATSRGPGDEQFF. The CDR3 bases are TGTGCCACCAGCAGAGGGCCAGGGGATGAGCAGTTCTTC. The rearrangement uses TRBV15 and TRBJ2-1; D is possibly TRBD1 (6 bases). Per the germline V gene, CDR1 is LNHNV and CDR2 is YYDKDF (reference sequence). V lost 1 base and J lost 8, with 9 bases in between. The CDR3 is made up of 13 amino acids.

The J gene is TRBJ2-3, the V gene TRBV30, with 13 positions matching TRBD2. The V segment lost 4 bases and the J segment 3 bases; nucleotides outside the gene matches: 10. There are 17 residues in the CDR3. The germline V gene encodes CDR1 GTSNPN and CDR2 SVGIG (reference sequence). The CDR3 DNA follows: TGTGCCTGGACGTCAGGACTAGCGGGAGATTGGACAGATACGCAGTATTTT. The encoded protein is CAWTSGLAGDWTDTQYF.

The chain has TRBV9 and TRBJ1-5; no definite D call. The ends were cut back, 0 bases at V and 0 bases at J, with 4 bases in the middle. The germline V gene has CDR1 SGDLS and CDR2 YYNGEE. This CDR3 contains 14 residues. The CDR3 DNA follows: TGTGCCAGCAGCGTAGGAGATAGCAATCAGCCCCAGCATTTT. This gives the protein CASSVGDSNQPQHF.

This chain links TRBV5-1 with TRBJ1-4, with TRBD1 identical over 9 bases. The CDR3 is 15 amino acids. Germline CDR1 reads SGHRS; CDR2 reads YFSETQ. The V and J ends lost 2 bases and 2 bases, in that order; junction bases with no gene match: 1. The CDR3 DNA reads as TGCGCCAGCAGCTTCGGGACAGGGACTAATGAAAAACTGTTTTTT. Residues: CASSFGTGTNEKLFF.

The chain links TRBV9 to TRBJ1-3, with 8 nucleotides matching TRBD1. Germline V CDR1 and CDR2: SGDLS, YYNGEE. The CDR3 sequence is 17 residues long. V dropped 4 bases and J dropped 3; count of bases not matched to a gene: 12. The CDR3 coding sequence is TGTGCCAGCAGCACCAGTCCACAGGGGGATTATGGAAACACCATATATTTT. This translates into CASSTSPQGDYGNTIYF.

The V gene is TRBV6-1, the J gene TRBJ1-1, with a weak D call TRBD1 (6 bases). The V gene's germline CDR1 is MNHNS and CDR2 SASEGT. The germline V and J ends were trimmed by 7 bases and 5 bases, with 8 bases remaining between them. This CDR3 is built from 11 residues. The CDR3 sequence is CASNQGTEAFF. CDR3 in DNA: TGTGCCAGCAACCAGGGGACTGAAGCTTTCTTT.

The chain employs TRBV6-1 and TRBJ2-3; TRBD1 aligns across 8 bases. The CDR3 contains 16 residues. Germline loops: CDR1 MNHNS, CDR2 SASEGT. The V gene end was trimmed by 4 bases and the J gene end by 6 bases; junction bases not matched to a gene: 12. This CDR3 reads CASSAQGQAEGDTQYF. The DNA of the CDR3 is TGTGCCAGCAGTGCCCAGGGACAGGCAGAGGGGGATACGCAGTATTTT.

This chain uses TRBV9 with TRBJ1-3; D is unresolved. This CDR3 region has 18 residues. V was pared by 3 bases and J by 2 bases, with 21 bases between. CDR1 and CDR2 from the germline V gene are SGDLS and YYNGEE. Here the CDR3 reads CASSAGKAPSSPGNTIYF. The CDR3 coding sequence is TGTGCCAGCAGCGCGGGAAAAGCTCCGAGCAGCCCTGGAAACACCATATATTTT.

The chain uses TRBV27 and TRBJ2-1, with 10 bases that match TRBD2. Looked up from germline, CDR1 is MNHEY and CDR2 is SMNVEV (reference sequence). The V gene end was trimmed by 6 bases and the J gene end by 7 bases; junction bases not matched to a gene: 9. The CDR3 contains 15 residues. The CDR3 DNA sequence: TGTGCCAGCAGACTAAGCGGGGGGGCCCAGAATGAGCAGTTCTTC. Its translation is CASRLSGGAQNEQFF.

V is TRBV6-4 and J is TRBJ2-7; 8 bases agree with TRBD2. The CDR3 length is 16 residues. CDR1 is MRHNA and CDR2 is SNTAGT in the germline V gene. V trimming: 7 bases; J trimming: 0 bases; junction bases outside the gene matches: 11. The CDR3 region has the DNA TGTGCCAGCACCATACCTAGCGGGCCTAGCTCCTACGAGCAGTACTTC. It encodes CASTIPSGPSSYEQYF.

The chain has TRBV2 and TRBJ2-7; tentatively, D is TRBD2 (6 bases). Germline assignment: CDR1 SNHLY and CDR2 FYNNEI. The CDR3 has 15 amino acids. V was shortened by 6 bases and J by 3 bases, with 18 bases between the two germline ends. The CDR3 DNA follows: TGTGCCAGCAGGTTTACAGGAGGGCTGGGCTACGAGCAGTACTTC. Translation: CASRFTGGLGYEQYF.

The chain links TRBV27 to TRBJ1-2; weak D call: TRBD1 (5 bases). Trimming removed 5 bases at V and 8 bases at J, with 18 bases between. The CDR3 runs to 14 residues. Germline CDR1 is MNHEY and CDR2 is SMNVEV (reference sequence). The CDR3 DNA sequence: TGTGCCAGCAGTCCGCACAGTGGGGCATCCGGCTACACCTTC. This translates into CASSPHSGASGYTF.

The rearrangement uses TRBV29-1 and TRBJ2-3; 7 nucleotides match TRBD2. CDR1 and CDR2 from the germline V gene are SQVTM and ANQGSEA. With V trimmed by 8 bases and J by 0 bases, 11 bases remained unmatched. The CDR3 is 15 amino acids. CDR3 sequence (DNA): TGCAGCTATAGCGGGTTGGCCCCCAGCACAGATACGCAGTATTTT. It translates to CSYSGLAPSTDTQYF.

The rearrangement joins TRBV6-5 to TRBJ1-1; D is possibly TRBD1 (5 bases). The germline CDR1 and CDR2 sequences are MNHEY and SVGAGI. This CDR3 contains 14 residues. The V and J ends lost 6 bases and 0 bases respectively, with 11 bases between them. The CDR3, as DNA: TGTGCCAGCAGGACGACAGTAATGAACACTGAAGCTTTCTTT. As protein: CASRTTVMNTEAFF.

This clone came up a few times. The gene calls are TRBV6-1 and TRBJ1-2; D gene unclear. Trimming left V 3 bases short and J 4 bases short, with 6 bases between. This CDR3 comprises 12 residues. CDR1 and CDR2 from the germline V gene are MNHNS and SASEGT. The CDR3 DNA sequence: TGTGCCAGCAGTGACTGGAGCTATGGCTACACCTTC. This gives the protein CASSDWSYGYTF.

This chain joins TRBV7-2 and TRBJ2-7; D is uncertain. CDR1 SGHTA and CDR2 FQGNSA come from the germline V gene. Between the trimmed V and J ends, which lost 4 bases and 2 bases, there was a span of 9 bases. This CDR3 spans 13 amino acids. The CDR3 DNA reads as TGTGCCAGCAGCTATGCGAATACCTACGAGCAGTACTTC. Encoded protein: CASSYANTYEQYF.

As DNA, the CDR3 is TGCGCCAGCAGCTCTGCCCCAGACTTCTCTGGAAACACCATATATTTT. Translating gives CASSSAPDFSGNTIYF. The chain joins TRBV5-1 to TRBJ1-3; the D is unclear. The CDR3 loop spans 16 amino acids. CDR1 is SGHRS, CDR2 YFSETQ, per germline. The V end was cut by 3 bases, the J end by 0 bases, with 13 bases between.

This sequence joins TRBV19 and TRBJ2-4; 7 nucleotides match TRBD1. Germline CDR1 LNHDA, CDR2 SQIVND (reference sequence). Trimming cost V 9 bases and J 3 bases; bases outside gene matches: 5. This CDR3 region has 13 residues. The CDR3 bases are TGTGCCAGCGGGACAGATGGCAAAAACATTCAGTACTTC. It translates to CASGTDGKNIQYF.

The CDR3 region has the DNA TGTGCCAGCAGCTTAGATGAGGCGTCGGCTTTCTTT. Protein: CASSLDEASAFF. This rearrangement joins TRBV7-9 to TRBJ1-1, with no clear D. The ends were cut back, 1 base at V and 11 bases at J, with 11 bases in the middle. The germline V gene encodes CDR1 SEHNR and CDR2 FQNEAQ (reference sequence). The CDR3 runs to 12 residues.

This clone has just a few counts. CDR3 residues: CASSQQQGNTIYF. Here the CDR3 DNA reads TGCGCCAGCAGCCAACAACAGGGAAACACCATATATTTT. The chain links TRBV4-1 to TRBJ1-3; no clear D gene. The V end was cut by 2 bases, the J end by 4 bases, with 6 bases between. Germline V gene sequence: CDR1 MGHRA, CDR2 YSYEKL. This CDR3 contains 13 residues.

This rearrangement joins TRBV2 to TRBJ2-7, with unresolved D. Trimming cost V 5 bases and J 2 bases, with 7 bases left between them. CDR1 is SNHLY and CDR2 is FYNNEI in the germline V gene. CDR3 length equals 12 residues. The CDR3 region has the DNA TGTGCCAGCAGTACCACTCCCTACGAGCAGTACTTC. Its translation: CASSTTPYEQYF.